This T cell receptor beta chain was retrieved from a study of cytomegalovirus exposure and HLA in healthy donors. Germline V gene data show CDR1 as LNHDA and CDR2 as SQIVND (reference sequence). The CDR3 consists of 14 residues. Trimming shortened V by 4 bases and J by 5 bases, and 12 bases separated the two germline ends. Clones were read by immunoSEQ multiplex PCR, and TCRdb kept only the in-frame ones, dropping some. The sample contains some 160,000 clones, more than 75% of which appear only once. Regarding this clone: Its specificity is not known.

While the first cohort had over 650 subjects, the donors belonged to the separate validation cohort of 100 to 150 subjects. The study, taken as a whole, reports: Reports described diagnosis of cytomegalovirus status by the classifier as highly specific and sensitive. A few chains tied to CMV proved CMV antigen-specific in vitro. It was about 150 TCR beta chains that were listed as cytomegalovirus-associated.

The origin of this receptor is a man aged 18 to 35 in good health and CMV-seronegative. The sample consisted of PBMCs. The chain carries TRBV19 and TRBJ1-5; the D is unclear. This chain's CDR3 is CASSKGGSYQPQHF. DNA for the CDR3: TGTGCCAGTAGTAAGGGAGGGAGTTATCAGCCCCAGCATTTT.